The 27 T cell receptor beta chains given below trace back to one sample, sequenced in a study of cytomegalovirus exposure and HLA in healthy donors listed by TCRdb under 2017. Receptor amplification or capture employed the immunoSEQ multiplex PCR assay. The multiplex PCR relied on a mix of 60 forward primers for TCR Vbeta segments and 13 reverse primers for TCR Jbeta segments. TCRdb took this table from immuneACCESS and kept in-frame rearrangements with V and J called. Such tables lack part of the clones; where checked against another copy, unresolved V genes explain under half of the gap, and the rest is unexplained. This sample comprises some 140,000 clones, roughly 74% of them detected only once. The ten largest clones represent roughly 2.8% of the sample. What was sequenced was PBMCs. The origin of the receptors is a man younger than 30 in good health and CMV-seronegative.

Written as DNA, the CDR3 is TGTGCCAGCAGCTTACTCTTCTATGGCTACACCTTC. Amino acid sequence: CASSLLFYGYTF. This chain uses TRBV7-2 with TRBJ1-2; no clear D. Trimming left V 2 bases short and J 4 bases short, with 5 bases between. The CDR3 sequence is 12 residues long. Germline assignment: CDR1 SGHTA and CDR2 FQGNSA.

V is TRBV5-1 and J is TRBJ2-7, with D perhaps matching TRBD2 (6 bases). Germline CDR1 reads SGHRS; CDR2 reads YFSETQ. Trimming shortened V by 0 bases and J by 6 bases, and 13 bases separated the two germline ends. The length of the CDR3 is 14 residues. Written as DNA, the CDR3 is TGCGCCAGCAGCTTGGCTTGGAGGGCTGGCGAGCAGTACTTC. Protein sequence: CASSLAWRAGEQYF.

The chain carries TRBV19 and TRBJ1-5; 7 positions match TRBD1. V shed 7 bases and J 5 bases; nucleotides not matched to a gene: 11. The CDR3 runs to 15 residues. Germline V gene sequence: CDR1 LNHDA, CDR2 SQIVND (reference sequence). Here the CDR3 reads CASTLGQAGDQPQHF. CDR3 nucleotide sequence: TGTGCCAGTACCCTTGGACAGGCCGGGGATCAGCCCCAGCATTTT.

This clone has a handful of counts. This specimen includes other DNA sequences encoding the same CDR3. This chain connects TRBV27 to TRBJ1-2; 11 bases are a match to TRBD1. From germline, CDR1 is MNHEY and CDR2 SMNVEV (reference sequence). With V trimmed by 5 bases and J by 4 bases, 3 bases remained unmatched. The CDR3 is 14 residues long. For the CDR3, the DNA is TGTGCCAGCAGTGGACAGGGGGCTGGCTATGGCTACACCTTC. Protein: CASSGQGAGYGYTF.

This clone has just a few counts. This CDR3 reads CASSPRQAGEGSYNSPLHF. CDR3 coding DNA: TGTGCCAGCAGCCCTCGACAGGCGGGAGAAGGCTCCTATAATTCACCCCTCCACTTT. The rearrangement links TRBV11-2 to TRBJ1-6; D is possibly TRBD1 (6 bases). V dropped 5 bases and J dropped 0 bases, with 20 bases sitting between them. The length of the CDR3 is 19 residues. Looked up from germline, CDR1 is SGHAT and CDR2 is FQNNGV.

The chain links TRBV5-1 to TRBJ1-2; D might be TRBD1 (5 bases). Trimming removed 0 bases from V and 4 bases from J, with 22 bases in between. This CDR3 spans 18 amino acids. In germline, CDR1 is SGHRS, CDR2 YFSETQ. In nucleotides, the CDR3 is TGCGCCAGCAGCTTGGAGGGCCCAGGTGGGGCAGGGATCTATGGCTACACCTTC. Protein: CASSLEGPGGAGIYGYTF.

The chain links TRBV6-5 to TRBJ2-1; 8 bases are a match to TRBD1. The CDR3 extends over 15 amino acids. Germline V gives CDR1 MNHEY, CDR2 SVGAGI. Trimming at V came to 5 bases and at J to 4 bases, leaving 7 bases not matched to a gene. Here the CDR3 DNA reads TGTGCCAGCAGTCCTTCTCGGACAGGGTACAATGAGCAGTTCTTC. Protein sequence: CASSPSRTGYNEQFF.

The V gene is TRBV6-5, the J gene TRBJ1-4; tentatively, D is TRBD1 (5 bases). Germline V gives CDR1 MNHEY, CDR2 SVGAGI. Trimming removed 2 bases from V and 7 bases from J, with 11 bases in between. This CDR3 has 14 amino acids. CDR3 DNA: TGTGCCAGCAGTTACGCAGGGCCATCTGAAAAACTGTTTTTT. Its translation: CASSYAGPSEKLFF.

This clone appeared a few times. J is TRBJ1-1 and V is TRBV4-2; D gene ambiguous. This CDR3 contains 13 residues. Germline lookup yields CDR1 LGHNA and CDR2 YNFKEQ. Trimming left V 0 bases short and J 11 bases short, with 13 bases between. The CDR3 reads CASSQEVRSGAFF. CDR3 nucleotides: TGTGCCAGCAGCCAAGAGGTTCGATCCGGTGCTTTCTTT.

The rearrangement uses TRBV4-1 and TRBJ2-5, with TRBD2 matching 14 bases. The germline CDR1 and CDR2 sequences are MGHRA and YSYEKL. The CDR3 has 17 amino acids. The trim removed 3 bases at V and 3 bases at J, leaving 6 bases unmatched. In DNA, the CDR3 is TGCGCCAGCAGCCATTACCCGGGACTAGCGGGGGAAGAGACCCAGTACTTC. Encoded protein: CASSHYPGLAGEETQYF.

The rearrangement joins TRBV5-1 to TRBJ2-6; the match to TRBD1 covers 7 bases. This CDR3 region has 16 residues. V lost 1 base and J lost 3; bases outside the gene matches: 4. Germline CDR1 and CDR2: SGHRS and YFSETQ. CDR3 DNA sequence: TGCGCCAGCAGCTTGCAACAGGGGTATGGGGCCAACGTCCTGACTTTC. Its translation: CASSLQQGYGANVLTF.

The V gene is TRBV19, the J gene TRBJ1-2; maybe TRBD1 (5 bases). V shed 5 bases and J shed 7 bases, with 17 bases lying between them. The germline V gene encodes CDR1 LNHDA and CDR2 SQIVND (reference sequence). The CDR3 consists of 14 residues. In DNA, the CDR3 is TGTGCCAGTAGTGAGGCGTGGGCAGGGTCTGGCTACACCTTC. It codes for CASSEAWAGSGYTF.

This clone was picked up a small number of times. This sequence joins TRBV30 and TRBJ2-5, with 10 bases matching TRBD2. Germline CDR1 and CDR2: GTSNPN and SVGIG (reference sequence). Trimming at V came to 0 bases and at J to 5 bases, leaving 9 bases not matched to a gene. This CDR3 region has 16 residues. CDR3 DNA sequence: TGTGCCTGGAGTGTACGAGCGGGGGGGCCTCGGGAGACCCAGTACTTC. Amino acids: CAWSVRAGGPRETQYF.

The genes are TRBV28 and TRBJ2-3; TRBD2 matches 8 bases. With V trimmed by 4 bases and J by 4 bases, 10 bases remained unmatched. Germline CDR1 and CDR2: MDHEN and SYDVKM. CDR3 length equals 16 residues. In DNA form, the CDR3 reads TGTGCCAGCAGTTCCCATAGCGGGGCCTCCCCAGATACGCAGTATTTT. Translating it yields CASSSHSGASPDTQYF.

This chain links TRBV6-1 with TRBJ1-6; no clear D. The germline gives CDR1 MNHNS, CDR2 SASEGT. The ends were cut back, 10 bases at V and 7 bases at J, with 17 bases in the middle. CDR3 length equals 14 residues. CDR3 bases: TGTGCCATATTTAACGGACGGGAGAATTCACCCCTCCACTTT. Protein sequence: CAIFNGRENSPLHF.

This clone is judged medium-sized. J is TRBJ2-3 and V is TRBV21-1; the D segment call TRBD1 is taken from the table without a DNA check. TRBV21-1 is a pseudogene. This CDR3 is 14 amino acids long. The CDR3: CASSKAQGADTQYF. DNA of the CDR3: TGTGCCAGCAGCAAAGCTCAGGGCGCAGATACGCAGTATTTT.

The genes are TRBV28 and TRBJ2-1; TRBD1 matches at 7 bases. This CDR3 is built from 15 residues. From germline, CDR1 is MDHEN and CDR2 SYDVKM. The ends lost 4 bases at V and 2 bases at J; junction bases unmatched: 5. CDR3 loop: CASSSTGVPYNEQFF. CDR3 in DNA: TGTGCCAGCAGTTCAACAGGGGTGCCCTACAATGAGCAGTTCTTC.

This clone was picked up a small number of times. The V call is TRBV6-1, the J call TRBJ1-1, with D unclear. In germline, CDR1 is MNHNS, CDR2 SASEGT. Trimming removed 6 bases from V and 2 bases from J, with 10 bases in between. The CDR3 extends over 13 amino acids. CDR3 sequence (DNA): TGTGCCAGCAGGGCCCAGGATAACACTGAAGCTTTCTTT. Its protein product is CASRAQDNTEAFF.

The chain uses TRBV19 and TRBJ1-1, with D uncertain. Germline CDR1 reads LNHDA; CDR2 reads SQIVND (reference sequence). Trimming pared 2 bases from V and 7 bases from J, leaving 11 bases between. The CDR3 totals 13 residues. The CDR3 sequence: CASSIQRTDEAFF. In DNA form, the CDR3 reads TGTGCCAGTAGTATACAACGTACAGATGAAGCTTTCTTT.

This clone came up a few times. This chain connects TRBV6-1 to TRBJ1-1, with a possible D match to TRBD1 (5 bases). Germline loops: CDR1 MNHNS, CDR2 SASEGT. The length of the CDR3 is 13 residues. V gave up 6 bases and J gave up 5 bases, with 13 bases separating them. Here the CDR3 reads CASRPRDGTEAFF. Here the CDR3 DNA reads TGTGCCAGCAGACCCAGGGATGGGACTGAAGCTTTCTTT.

The rearrangement uses TRBV19 and TRBJ2-7; 7 positions match TRBD1. Losses at the gene ends were 11 bases for V and 2 bases for J; bases not matched to a gene: 9. Looked up from germline, CDR1 is LNHDA and CDR2 is SQIVND (reference sequence). The CDR3 consists of 13 residues. CDR3 nucleotides: TGTGCCGTTTCGGGACAGCAAACCTACGAGCAGTACTTC. Translation: CAVSGQQTYEQYF.

The chain carries TRBV6-1 and TRBJ1-2; D uncertain. This CDR3 contains 17 residues. Germline V gene sequence: CDR1 MNHNS, CDR2 SASEGT. Deletions cut 4 bases from V and 4 bases from J, with 22 bases between. The CDR3 region has the DNA TGTGCCAGCAGTGGGGCTTTTAAAAGGGAGGAGGGCTATGGCTACACCTTC. This translates into CASSGAFKREEGYGYTF.

The genes are TRBV27 and TRBJ2-7; 8 nucleotides agree with TRBD1. The CDR3 runs to 15 residues. Trimming removed 5 bases from V and 0 bases from J; junction bases left unmatched: 6. The V gene's germline CDR1 is MNHEY and CDR2 SMNVEV (reference sequence). CDR3 sequence reads: CASSPGTGASYEQYF. Here the CDR3 DNA reads TGTGCCAGCAGTCCGGGGACAGGCGCCTCCTACGAGCAGTACTTC.

This clone was seen a few times. The rearrangement uses TRBV5-1 and TRBJ2-5, with 8 bases matching TRBD2. The CDR3 has 14 residues. CDR1 and CDR2 (germline): SGHRS, YFSETQ. Unmatched junction bases numbered 6, after V lost 5 bases and J lost 3 bases. The CDR3 region is CASSWVRGEETQYF. The CDR3 coding sequence is TGCGCCAGCAGTTGGGTGCGGGGGGAAGAGACCCAGTACTTC.

The chain links TRBV5-4 to TRBJ1-1; 8 positions match TRBD1. Germline CDR1 is SGHNT and CDR2 is YYREEE (reference sequence). V shed 3 bases and J 5 bases; nucleotides not matched to a gene: 6. This CDR3 comprises 14 residues. CDR3: CASSSGQELTEAFF. In nucleotides, the CDR3 is TGTGCCAGCAGCTCGGGACAGGAGTTGACTGAAGCTTTCTTT.

This chain joins TRBV7-2 and TRBJ1-5; 10 bases line up with TRBD1. CDR1 is SGHTA and CDR2 is FQGNSA in the germline V gene. The CDR3 totals 16 residues. V lost 5 bases and J lost 5; bases outside the gene matches: 9. Here the CDR3 DNA reads TGTGCCAGCAGCGACAGGGACAGGGGACATCATCAGCCCCAGCATTTT. Protein product: CASSDRDRGHHQPQHF.

As regards this clone: Germline and junction disagree at one end, which may indicate a read error. DNA for the CDR3: TGTGCCTGCTCTGGGGCCAACGGCCTGACTTTC. This sequence encodes CACSGANGLTF. The V gene is TRBV30, the J gene TRBJ2-6; tentatively, D is TRBD1 (5 bases). Germline CDR1 is GTSNPN and CDR2 is SVGIG (reference sequence). This CDR3 has 11 amino acids.